This T cell receptor beta chain is drawn from a study of T cell responses to AZD1222 COVID-19 vaccine. Findings of the study overall: Spike-specific TCR breadth rose after two AZD1222 doses, and depth rose as well.

Generated by immunoSEQ multiplex PCR, the TCRdb table keeps only in-frame clones and is missing some. The sample lists some 96,000 clones, roughly 86% occurring once. As to this clone: The antigen is undetermined.

The germline gives CDR1 ENHRY, CDR2 SYGVKD. The trim removed 3 bases at V and 7 bases at J, leaving 4 bases unmatched. CDR3 length: 15 amino acids. The sequence was obtained from an adult in good health. This specimen was peripheral blood, taken on day 0 of MenACWY control vaccination. The chain links TRBV10-3 to TRBJ2-6; 9 bases map to TRBD1. DNA of the CDR3: TGTGCCATCAGTGATGCGGGACAGGGCGCCAACGTCCTGACTTTC. Its translation is CAISDAGQGANVLTF.